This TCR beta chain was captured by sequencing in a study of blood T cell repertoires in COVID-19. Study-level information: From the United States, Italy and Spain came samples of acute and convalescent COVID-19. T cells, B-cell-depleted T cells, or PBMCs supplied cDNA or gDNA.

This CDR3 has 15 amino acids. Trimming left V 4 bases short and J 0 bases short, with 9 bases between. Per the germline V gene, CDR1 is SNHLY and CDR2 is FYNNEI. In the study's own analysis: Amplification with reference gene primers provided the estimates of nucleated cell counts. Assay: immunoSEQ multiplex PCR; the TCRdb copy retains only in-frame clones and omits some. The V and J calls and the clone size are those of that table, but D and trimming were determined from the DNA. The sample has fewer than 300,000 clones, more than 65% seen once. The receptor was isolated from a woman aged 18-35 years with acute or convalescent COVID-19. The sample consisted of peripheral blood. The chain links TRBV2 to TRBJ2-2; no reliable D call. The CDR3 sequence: CASSVRNPNTGELFF. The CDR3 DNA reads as TGTGCCAGCAGTGTCAGAAACCCGAACACCGGGGAGCTGTTTTTT.